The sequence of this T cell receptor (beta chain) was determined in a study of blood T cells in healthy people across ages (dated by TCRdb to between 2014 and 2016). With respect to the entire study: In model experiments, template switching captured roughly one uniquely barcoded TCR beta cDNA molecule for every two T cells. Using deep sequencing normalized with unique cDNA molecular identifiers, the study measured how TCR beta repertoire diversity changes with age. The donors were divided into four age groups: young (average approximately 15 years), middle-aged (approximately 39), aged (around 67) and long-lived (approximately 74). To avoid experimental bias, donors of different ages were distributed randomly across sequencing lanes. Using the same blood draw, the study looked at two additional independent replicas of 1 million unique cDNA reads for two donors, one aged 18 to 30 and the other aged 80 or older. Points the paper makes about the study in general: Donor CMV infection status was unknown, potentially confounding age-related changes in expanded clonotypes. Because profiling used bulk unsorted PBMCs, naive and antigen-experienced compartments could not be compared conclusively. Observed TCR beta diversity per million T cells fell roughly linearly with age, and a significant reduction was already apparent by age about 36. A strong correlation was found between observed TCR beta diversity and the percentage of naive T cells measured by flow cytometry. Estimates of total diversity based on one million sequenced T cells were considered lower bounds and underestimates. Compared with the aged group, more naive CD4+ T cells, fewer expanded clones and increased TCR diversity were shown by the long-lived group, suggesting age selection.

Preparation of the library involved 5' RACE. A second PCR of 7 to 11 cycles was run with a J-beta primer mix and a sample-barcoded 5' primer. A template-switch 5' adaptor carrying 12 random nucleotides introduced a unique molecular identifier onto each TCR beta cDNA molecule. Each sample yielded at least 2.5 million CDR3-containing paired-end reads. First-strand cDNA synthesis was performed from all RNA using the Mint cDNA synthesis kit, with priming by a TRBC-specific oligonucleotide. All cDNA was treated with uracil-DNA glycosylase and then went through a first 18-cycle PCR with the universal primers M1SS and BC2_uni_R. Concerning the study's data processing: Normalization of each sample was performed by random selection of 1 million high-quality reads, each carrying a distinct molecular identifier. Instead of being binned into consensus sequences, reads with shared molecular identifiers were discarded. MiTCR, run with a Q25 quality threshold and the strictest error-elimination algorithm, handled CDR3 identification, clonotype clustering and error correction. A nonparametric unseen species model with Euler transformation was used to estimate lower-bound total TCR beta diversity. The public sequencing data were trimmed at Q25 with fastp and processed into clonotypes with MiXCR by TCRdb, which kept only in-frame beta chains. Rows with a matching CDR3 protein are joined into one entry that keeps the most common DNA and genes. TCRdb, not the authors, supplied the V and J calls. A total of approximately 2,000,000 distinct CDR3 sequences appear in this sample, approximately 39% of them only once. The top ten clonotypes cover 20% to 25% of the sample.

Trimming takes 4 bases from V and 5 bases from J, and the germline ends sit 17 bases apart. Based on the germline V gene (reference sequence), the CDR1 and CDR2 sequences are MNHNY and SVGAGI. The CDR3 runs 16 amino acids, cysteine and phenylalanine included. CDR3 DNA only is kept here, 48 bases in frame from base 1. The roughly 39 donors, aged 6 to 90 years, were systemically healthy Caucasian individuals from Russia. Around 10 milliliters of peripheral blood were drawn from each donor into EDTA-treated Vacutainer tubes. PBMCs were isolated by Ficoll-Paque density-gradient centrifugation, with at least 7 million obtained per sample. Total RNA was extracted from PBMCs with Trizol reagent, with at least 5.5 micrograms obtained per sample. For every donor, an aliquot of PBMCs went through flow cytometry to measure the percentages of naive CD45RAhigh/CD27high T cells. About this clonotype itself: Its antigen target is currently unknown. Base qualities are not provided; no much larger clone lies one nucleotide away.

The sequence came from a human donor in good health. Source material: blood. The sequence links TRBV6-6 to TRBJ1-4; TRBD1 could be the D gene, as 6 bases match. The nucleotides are TGTGCCAGCAGTTCCCTCGGGGTGGGGGGCAATGAAAAACTGTTTTTT. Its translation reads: CASSSLGVGGNEKLFF.